What follows is one TCR beta chain and its context. This specimen comes from a study of blood T cell repertoires in COVID-19. Across the study: COVID-19 samples collected from the United States, Italy and Spain covered acute and convalescent phases. PBMCs, B-cell-depleted T cells, or T cells were the source of the cDNA or gDNA that made up the material.

CDR1 MGHRA and CDR2 YSYEKL come from the germline V gene. The CDR3 loop spans 16 amino acids. The ends were cut back, 4 bases at V and 4 bases at J, with 16 bases in the middle. Original methodology: Quantification of nucleated cells was approximated via reference gene primer amplification. Only in-frame clones appear in the TCRdb table, and some are missing; sequencing was by immunoSEQ multiplex PCR. V and J calls and clone size are copied from that table; D and trimming were computed from the DNA. This table holds 90,000 to 120,000 clones, more than 80% found once. This receptor was identified in a man between 60 and 75 years old with acute or convalescent COVID-19. The chain recombines TRBV4-1 with TRBJ2-2; D perhaps matches TRBD2 (6 bases). Sample: peripheral blood. CDR3 protein: CASSREVGRATGELFF. CDR3 bases: TGCGCCAGCAGCCGGGAGGTGGGCAGAGCCACCGGGGAGCTGTTTTTT.